The table lists the clone carrying this TCR beta chain with many counts. These data are taken from a study of T-cell reconstitution after alpha-beta-depleted transplantation in children. A library of TCRbeta sequences, prepared with unique molecular identifiers, was generated. From the PCR reads, TCRdb called clonotypes with MiXCR, one entry per CDR3 protein. The profile shows fewer than 130,000 distinct CDR3 sequences, around 10% of them singletons. This CDR3 contains 19 residues. V was clipped by 0 bases and J by 1 base, with 20 bases between them. Germline V gene lookup returns CDR1 LGHNA and CDR2 YSLEER.

The rearrangement joins TRBV4-3 to TRBJ2-3; D possibly corresponds to TRBD2 (6 bases). This TCR came from a human donor who donated a stem cell graft to a child with acute lymphoblastic leukemia. Sequences were derived from PBMCs from the stem cell graft donor, sampled from the stem cell graft. This CDR3 is CASSQEVKAGYAGTDTQYF. The DNA for the CDR3 is TGCGCCAGCAGCCAAGAGGTCAAGGCGGGATATGCCGGCACAGATACGCAGTATTTT.